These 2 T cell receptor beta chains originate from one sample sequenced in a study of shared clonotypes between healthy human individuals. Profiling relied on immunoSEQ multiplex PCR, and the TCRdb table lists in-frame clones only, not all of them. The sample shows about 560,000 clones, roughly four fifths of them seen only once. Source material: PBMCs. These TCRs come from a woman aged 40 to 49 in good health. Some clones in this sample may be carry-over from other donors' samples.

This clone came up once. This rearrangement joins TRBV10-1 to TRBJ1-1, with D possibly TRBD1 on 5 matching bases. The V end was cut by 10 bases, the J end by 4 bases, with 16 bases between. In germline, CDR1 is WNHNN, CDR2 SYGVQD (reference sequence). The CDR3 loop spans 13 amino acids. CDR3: CATRAGVSTEAFF. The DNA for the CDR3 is TGCGCCACCCGGGCGGGGGTTTCCACTGAAGCTTTCTTT.

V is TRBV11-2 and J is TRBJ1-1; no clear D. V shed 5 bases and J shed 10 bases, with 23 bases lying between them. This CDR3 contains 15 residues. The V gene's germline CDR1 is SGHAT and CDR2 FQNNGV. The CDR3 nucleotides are TGTGCCAGCAGCCCTTCAGGCGCAGACACTTGGGGAGCTTTCTTT. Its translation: CASSPSGADTWGAFF.